The 26 T cell receptor beta chains given below trace back to one sample, sequenced in a study of blood T cell repertoires in COVID-19. Clones were read by immunoSEQ multiplex PCR, and TCRdb kept only the in-frame ones, dropping some. This sample has approximately 210,000 clones, with around 90% found just once. The sequencing sample was made of PBMCs or T cells enriched from blood (not recorded which). The receptors originated from a woman aged 50 to 65 with acute COVID-19.

V usage is TRBV6-5 and J usage is TRBJ1-1; a possible D gene is TRBD1 (5 bases). CDR3 length equals 12 residues. Germline assignment: CDR1 MNHEY and CDR2 SVGAGI. V lost 8 bases and J 4 bases, leaving 11 bases between the germline ends. The CDR3 nucleotides read TGTGCCAGCGGAGCAGGGTTCACTGAAGCTTTCTTT. Its protein product is CASGAGFTEAFF.

This clone was counted a single time. The chain uses TRBV6-5 and TRBJ2-7; 10 bases are a match to TRBD1. Germline CDR1 and CDR2: MNHEY and SVGAGI. This CDR3 is built from 13 residues. The V gene end was trimmed by 5 bases and the J gene end by 5 bases; junction bases not matched to a gene: 3. The CDR3 region has the DNA TGTGCCAGCAGTCGGACAGGGGGGAACGAGCAGTACTTC. It encodes CASSRTGGNEQYF.

The chain has TRBV24-1 and TRBJ1-5; D is uncertain. V was shortened by 9 bases and J by 2 bases, with 13 bases between the two germline ends. Germline V gives CDR1 KGHDR, CDR2 SFDVKD. This CDR3 is 14 amino acids long. The chain's CDR3 is CATGGMQGNQPQHF. The CDR3 nucleotides read TGTGCCACCGGCGGGATGCAGGGCAATCAGCCCCAGCATTTT.

The rearrangement joins TRBV5-1 to TRBJ1-2, with D possibly being TRBD1 (5 bases). Trimming left V 4 bases short and J 4 bases short, with 14 bases between. Germline lookup yields CDR1 SGHRS and CDR2 YFSETQ. This CDR3 region has 14 residues. In DNA form, the CDR3 reads TGCGCCAGCAGCGTAACCCCAGGGCTCTATGGCTACACCTTC. It translates to CASSVTPGLYGYTF.

This clone was seen once. This sequence joins TRBV28 and TRBJ2-1; 12 bases align to TRBD2. V dropped 3 bases and J dropped 8; count of bases not matched to a gene: 5. Germline loops: CDR1 MDHEN, CDR2 SYDVKM. The CDR3 has 15 residues. The CDR3 nucleotides read TGTGCCAGCAGTTTTGGGACTAGCGGGTTCTATGAGCAGTTCTTC. Residues: CASSFGTSGFYEQFF.

The J gene is TRBJ2-2, the V gene TRBV27; TRBD2 agrees at 8 bases. The V gene end was trimmed by 4 bases and the J gene end by 4 bases; junction bases not matched to a gene: 2. Germline V gene data show CDR1 as MNHEY and CDR2 as SMNVEV (reference sequence). This CDR3 comprises 14 residues. The CDR3: CASSSRGGTGELFF. Written as DNA, the CDR3 is TGTGCCAGCAGTTCTCGGGGGGGCACCGGGGAGCTGTTTTTT.

The chain combines TRBV28 with TRBJ1-2, with TRBD1 as a possible D gene (6 bases). The length of the CDR3 is 13 residues. Trimming took 3 bases from V and 2 from J, leaving 7 bases between them. Germline V lookup: CDR1 MDHEN, CDR2 SYDVKM. CDR3 coding DNA: TGTGCCAGCAGTTTCGACAGGAACTATGGCTACACCTTC. Translated: CASSFDRNYGYTF.

The chain is built from TRBV6-5 and TRBJ1-1; the D is unclear. The CDR3 totals 13 residues. Per germline, CDR1 MNHEY and CDR2 SVGAGI. V was trimmed by 4 bases and J by 0 bases, leaving 6 bases between them. This CDR3 reads CASSFVLNTEAFF. CDR3 DNA: TGTGCCAGCAGTTTCGTCCTGAACACTGAAGCTTTCTTT.

The rearrangement joins TRBV6-5 to TRBJ2-5; 7 bases line up with TRBD1. The CDR3 is 14 residues long. J was trimmed by 4 bases and V by 6 bases; bases with no gene match: 8. Germline V lookup: CDR1 MNHEY, CDR2 SVGAGI. The CDR3 coding sequence is TGTGCCAGCAGACGAGACAGGGTTGGAGAGACCCAGTACTTC. The encoded protein is CASRRDRVGETQYF.

V and J are TRBV27 and TRBJ2-2; 9 bases align to TRBD2. The CDR3 has 16 residues. Germline V lookup: CDR1 MNHEY, CDR2 SMNVEV (reference sequence). Germline trimming cut 6 bases from V and 6 bases from J; bases unmatched to any gene: 11. CDR3 sequence: CASSRRGLATPGELFF. The DNA of the CDR3 is TGTGCCAGCAGCCGCCGGGGACTAGCAACCCCCGGGGAGCTGTTTTTT.

The J gene is TRBJ2-2, the V gene TRBV4-1; 12 positions match TRBD2. The length of the CDR3 is 17 residues. Germline assignment: CDR1 MGHRA and CDR2 YSYEKL. The ends lost 3 bases at V and 2 bases at J; junction bases unmatched: 4. CDR3 amino acids: CASSHRGLAGNTGELFF. CDR3 nucleotide sequence: TGCGCCAGCAGCCACCGGGGACTAGCGGGCAACACCGGGGAGCTGTTTTTT.

The table lists this clone with a few counts. The chain combines TRBV11-2 with TRBJ2-7, with a weak D call TRBD2 (5 bases). CDR3 length: 14 amino acids. The V and J ends lost 4 bases and 0 bases respectively, with 10 bases between them. From germline, CDR1 is SGHAT and CDR2 FQNNGV. In DNA form, the CDR3 reads TGTGCCAGCAGCTCCGGACGGGGCTCCTACGAGCAGTACTTC. Residues: CASSSGRGSYEQYF.

The rearrangement links TRBV28 to TRBJ2-5; 13 bases are a match to TRBD2. Germline CDR1 MDHEN, CDR2 SYDVKM. The CDR3 has 18 amino acids. Losses at the gene ends were 5 bases for V and 1 base for J; bases not matched to a gene: 10. CDR3: CASSPHPGLAGAQETQYF. CDR3 bases: TGTGCCAGCAGTCCCCACCCCGGACTAGCGGGGGCCCAAGAGACCCAGTACTTC. Supplemented by reference TRBV28 and TRBJ2-5, the full variable domain reads DVKVTQSSRYLVKRTGEKVFLECVQDMDHENMFWYRQDPGLGLRLIYFSYDVKMKEKGDIPEGYSVSREKKERFSLILESASTNQTSMYLCASSPHPGLAGAQETQYFGPGTRLLVL.

The chain links TRBV5-5 to TRBJ2-5; 13 bases fit TRBD2. Per the germline V gene, CDR1 is SGHKS and CDR2 is YYEKEE (reference sequence). This CDR3 spans 15 amino acids. J gave up 8 bases and V 4 bases, and 8 bases lay outside the gene matches. The CDR3 DNA reads as TGTGCCAGCAGCCCAAGTGGGACTAGCGGGGCAACCCAGTACTTC. This gives the protein CASSPSGTSGATQYF. The full variable domain, completed using reference TRBV5-5 and TRBJ2-5, is DAGVTQSPTHLIKTRGQQVTLRCSPISGHKSVSWYQQVLGQGPQFIFQYYEKEERGRGNFPDRFSARQFPNYSSELNVNALLLGDSALYLCASSPSGTSGATQYFGPGTRLLVL.

The rearrangement joins TRBV7-8 to TRBJ1-6, with TRBD1 identical over 8 bases. V trimming: 3 bases; J trimming: 1 base; junction bases outside the gene matches: 5. The CDR3 extends over 17 amino acids. The germline CDR1 and CDR2 sequences are SGHVS and FQNEAQ. The DNA of the CDR3 is TGTGCCAGCAGCTTTACGGACAGGGTTTCCTATAATTCACCCCTCCACTTT. Protein product: CASSFTDRVSYNSPLHF.

The rearrangement joins TRBV7-2 to TRBJ2-1; no definite D call. The CDR3 loop spans 17 amino acids. Per germline, CDR1 SGHTA and CDR2 FQGNSA. Trimming removed 2 bases at V and 0 bases at J, with 14 bases between. CDR3 nucleotides: TGTGCCAGCAGCTTACGCCTCTCAGTGGTCTCCTACAATGAGCAGTTCTTC. Its protein is CASSLRLSVVSYNEQFF.

V is TRBV5-1 and J is TRBJ2-7, with TRBD1 as a possible D gene (5 bases). Germline assignment: CDR1 SGHRS and CDR2 YFSETQ. The germline V and J ends were trimmed by 1 base and 6 bases, with 11 bases remaining between them. The CDR3 runs 13 residues. The CDR3 is CASSLMQGGEQYF. The CDR3 DNA reads TGCGCCAGCAGCTTGATGCAGGGCGGCGAGCAGTACTTC.

This clone has a single count. Other DNA sequences in the sample encode the same CDR3. The V gene is TRBV6-5, the J gene TRBJ2-7; 9 bases fit TRBD1. Trimming cost V 0 bases and J 0 bases; bases outside gene matches: 0. This CDR3 contains 15 residues. The germline CDR1 and CDR2 sequences are MNHEY and SVGAGI. This CDR3 is CASSYSGQGSYEQYF. As DNA, the CDR3 is TGTGCCAGCAGTTACTCGGGACAGGGCTCCTACGAGCAGTACTTC.

The chain couples TRBV28 to TRBJ2-7; 8 positions match TRBD1. Trimming cost V 6 bases and J 2 bases; bases outside gene matches: 18. The V gene's germline CDR1 is MDHEN and CDR2 SYDVKM. The CDR3 runs to 18 residues. CDR3 in amino acids: CASRTQGANYPSPYEQYF. The CDR3 region has the DNA TGTGCCAGCAGAACCCAGGGGGCGAATTACCCATCCCCCTACGAGCAGTACTTC.

The chain couples TRBV18 to TRBJ1-1, with 7 positions matching TRBD1. Per germline, CDR1 KGHSH and CDR2 LQKENI. This CDR3 is built from 15 residues. J gave up 0 bases and V 3 bases, and 4 bases lay outside the gene matches. CDR3: CASSPAGTVNTEAFF. CDR3 nucleotides: TGTGCCAGCTCACCGGCCGGGACAGTGAACACTGAAGCTTTCTTT. Using reference TRBV18 and TRBJ1-1 for the parts outside the CDR3, the full variable domain is NAGVMQNPRHLVRRRGQEARLRCSPMKGHSHVYWYRQLPEEGLKFMVYLQKENIIDESGMPKERFSAEFPKEGPSILRIQQVVRGDSAAYFCASSPAGTVNTEAFFGQGTRLTVV.

The rearrangement links TRBV15 to TRBJ1-1; D is uncertain. The germline V and J ends were trimmed by 1 base and 8 bases, with 11 bases remaining between them. CDR3 length: 13 amino acids. The germline V gene encodes CDR1 LNHNV and CDR2 YYDKDF (reference sequence). The DNA of the CDR3 is TGTGCCACCAGCAGAGGAGAGGGCAGGGAAGCTTTCTTT. Amino acid sequence: CATSRGEGREAFF.

The CDR3 spells CAWSIQGSYGYTF. As DNA, the CDR3 is TGTGCCTGGAGTATACAGGGGAGCTATGGCTACACCTTC. The chain has TRBV30 and TRBJ1-2, with TRBD1 matching over 7 bases. Trimming at V came to 2 bases and at J to 4 bases, leaving 4 bases not matched to a gene. Germline CDR1 GTSNPN, CDR2 SVGIG (reference sequence). The CDR3 has 13 amino acids.

The V gene is TRBV28, the J gene TRBJ2-1, with TRBD2 identical over 7 bases. The V segment lost 3 bases and the J segment 7 bases; nucleotides outside the gene matches: 3. The CDR3 runs to 13 residues. Germline loops: CDR1 MDHEN, CDR2 SYDVKM. The CDR3 coding sequence is TGTGCCAGCAGTTTCAGGCGGGGGAATGAGCAGTTCTTC. Its protein product is CASSFRRGNEQFF.

The rearrangement links TRBV27 to TRBJ1-6; a weak D match, TRBD1 (6 bases). From germline, CDR1 is MNHEY and CDR2 SMNVEV (reference sequence). The CDR3 is made up of 15 amino acids. Trimming pared 7 bases from V and 4 bases from J, leaving 14 bases between. The CDR3 coding sequence is TGTGCCAGCAAAAGACGGACAGTGTATAATTCACCCCTCCACTTT. This translates into CASKRRTVYNSPLHF.

The V call is TRBV7-2, the J call TRBJ1-2; D is undetermined. The CDR3 spans 18 residues. The germline V gene encodes CDR1 SGHTA and CDR2 FQGNSA. Trimming removed 1 base at V and 5 bases at J, with 23 bases between. For the CDR3, the DNA is TGTGCCAGCAGCTTAGTCGGTTCGGGCACAAGGACGGGGTATGGCTACACCTTC. It yields the protein CASSLVGSGTRTGYGYTF.

The chain carries TRBV5-1 and TRBJ1-5; maybe TRBD1 (5 bases). Trimming stripped 0 bases from V and 0 bases from J, with 10 bases between. The CDR3 covers 16 residues. CDR1 SGHRS and CDR2 YFSETQ come from the germline V gene. The CDR3 protein is CASSLDRRDSNQPQHF. The DNA of the CDR3 is TGCGCCAGCAGCTTGGATCGCAGGGATAGCAATCAGCCCCAGCATTTT.